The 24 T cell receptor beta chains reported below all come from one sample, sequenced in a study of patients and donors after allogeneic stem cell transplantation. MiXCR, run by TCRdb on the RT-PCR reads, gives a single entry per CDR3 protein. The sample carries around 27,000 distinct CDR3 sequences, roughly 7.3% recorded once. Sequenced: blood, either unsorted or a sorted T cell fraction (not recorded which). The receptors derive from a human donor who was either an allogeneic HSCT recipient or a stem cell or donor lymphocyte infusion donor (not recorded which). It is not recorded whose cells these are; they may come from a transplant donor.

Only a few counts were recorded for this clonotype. The CDR3 sequence: CAISDRGTRPNSPLHF. CDR3 in DNA: TGTGCCATCAGTGACCGTGGGACACGGCCTAATTCACCCCTCCACTTT. The V call is TRBV10-3, the J call TRBJ1-6; tentatively, D is TRBD1 (6 bases). V shed 3 bases and J shed 6 bases, with 15 bases lying between them. In germline, CDR1 is ENHRY, CDR2 SYGVKD. CDR3 length equals 16 residues.

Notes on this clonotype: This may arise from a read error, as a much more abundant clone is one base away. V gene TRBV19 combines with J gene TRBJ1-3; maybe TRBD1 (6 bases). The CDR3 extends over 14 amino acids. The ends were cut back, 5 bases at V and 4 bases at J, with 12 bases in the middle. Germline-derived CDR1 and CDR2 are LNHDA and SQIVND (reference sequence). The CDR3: CASSVTGYGNTIYF. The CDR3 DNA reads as TGTGCCAGTAGTGTGACAGGCTACGGAAACACCATATATTTT.

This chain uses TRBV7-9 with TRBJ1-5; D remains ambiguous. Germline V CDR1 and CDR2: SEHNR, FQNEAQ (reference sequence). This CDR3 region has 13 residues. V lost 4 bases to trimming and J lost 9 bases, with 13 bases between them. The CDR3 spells CASSSSGGSPQHF. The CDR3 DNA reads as TGTGCCAGCAGCTCCAGCGGTGGGTCGCCCCAGCATTTT.

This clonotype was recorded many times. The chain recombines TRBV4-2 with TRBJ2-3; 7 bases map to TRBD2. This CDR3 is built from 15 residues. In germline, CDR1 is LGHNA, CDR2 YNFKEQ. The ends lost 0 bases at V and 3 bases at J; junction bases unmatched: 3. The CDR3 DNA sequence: TGTGCCAGCAGCCAAGATCAGCGGGGAACAGATACGCAGTATTTT. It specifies CASSQDQRGTDTQYF.

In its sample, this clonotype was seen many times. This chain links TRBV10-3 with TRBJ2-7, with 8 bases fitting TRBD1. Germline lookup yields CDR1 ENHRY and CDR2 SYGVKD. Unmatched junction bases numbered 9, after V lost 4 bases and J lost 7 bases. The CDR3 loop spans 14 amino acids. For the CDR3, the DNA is TGTGCCATCAGTGCCCAGCAGGGGGCGGAGGAGCAGTACTTC. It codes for CAISAQQGAEEQYF.

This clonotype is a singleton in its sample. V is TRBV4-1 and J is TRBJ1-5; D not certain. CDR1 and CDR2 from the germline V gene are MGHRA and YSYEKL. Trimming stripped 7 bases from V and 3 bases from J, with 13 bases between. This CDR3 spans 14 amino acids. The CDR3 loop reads CASTHDPDNQPQHF. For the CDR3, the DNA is TGCGCCAGCACCCACGACCCAGACAATCAGCCCCAGCATTTT.

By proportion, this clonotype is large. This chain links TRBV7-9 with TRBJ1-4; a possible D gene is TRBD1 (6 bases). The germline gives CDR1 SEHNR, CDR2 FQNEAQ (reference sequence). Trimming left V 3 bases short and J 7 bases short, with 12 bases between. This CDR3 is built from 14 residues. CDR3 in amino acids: CASSFVTGTEKLFF. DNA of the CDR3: TGTGCCAGCAGCTTCGTAACAGGGACTGAAAAACTGTTTTTT.

CDR3 region: CASSLGPGTNYGYTF. CDR3 nucleotides: TGTGCCAGCAGTCTAGGGCCAGGCACAAACTATGGCTACACCTTC. This chain uses TRBV12-3 or TRBV12-4 with TRBJ1-2, with no clear D. The length of the CDR3 is 15 residues. With 5 bases removed from V and 2 bases from J, the gap between germline ends came to 15 bases.

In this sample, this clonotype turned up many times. CDR3 amino acids: CASMRSGANVLTF. CDR3 nucleotide sequence: TGTGCCAGCATGCGCTCTGGGGCCAACGTCCTGACTTTC. This chain uses TRBV6-6 with TRBJ2-6, with D unclear. The V and J ends lost 7 bases and 0 bases respectively, with 4 bases between them. Germline values: CDR1 MNHNY, CDR2 SVGAGI (reference sequence). The CDR3 has 13 amino acids.

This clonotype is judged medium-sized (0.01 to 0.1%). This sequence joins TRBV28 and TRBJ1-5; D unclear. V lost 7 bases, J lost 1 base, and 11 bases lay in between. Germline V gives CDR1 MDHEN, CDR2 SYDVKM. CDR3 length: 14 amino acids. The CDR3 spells CASISPLSNQPQHF. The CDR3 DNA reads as TGTGCCAGCATCTCCCCACTGAGCAATCAGCCCCAGCATTTT.

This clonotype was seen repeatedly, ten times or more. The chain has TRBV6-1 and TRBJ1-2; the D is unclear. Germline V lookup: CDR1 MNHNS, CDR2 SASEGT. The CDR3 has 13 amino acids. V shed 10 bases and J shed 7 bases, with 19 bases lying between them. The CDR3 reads CATRTDDGLGYTF. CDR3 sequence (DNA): TGTGCCACCCGAACTGACGACGGTCTTGGCTACACCTTC.

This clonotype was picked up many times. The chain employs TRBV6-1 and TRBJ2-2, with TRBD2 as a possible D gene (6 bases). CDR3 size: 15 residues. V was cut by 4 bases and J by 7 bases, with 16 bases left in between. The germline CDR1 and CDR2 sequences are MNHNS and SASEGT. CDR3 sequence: CASSVRGFSGGELFF. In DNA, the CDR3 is TGTGCCAGCAGTGTTCGGGGGTTTAGCGGCGGGGAGCTGTTTTTT.

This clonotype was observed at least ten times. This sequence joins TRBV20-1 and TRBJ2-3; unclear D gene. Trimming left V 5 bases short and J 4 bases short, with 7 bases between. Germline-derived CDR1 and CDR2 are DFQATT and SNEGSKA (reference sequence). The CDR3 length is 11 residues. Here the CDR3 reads CSASGPDTQYF. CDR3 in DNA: TGCAGTGCTTCCGGGCCAGATACGCAGTATTTT.

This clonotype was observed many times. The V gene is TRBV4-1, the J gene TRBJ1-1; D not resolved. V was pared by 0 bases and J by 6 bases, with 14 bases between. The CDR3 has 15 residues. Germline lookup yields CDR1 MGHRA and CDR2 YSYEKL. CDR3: CASSQELSRFSEAFF. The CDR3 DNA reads TGCGCCAGCAGCCAAGAACTCAGCCGTTTCTCTGAAGCTTTCTTT.

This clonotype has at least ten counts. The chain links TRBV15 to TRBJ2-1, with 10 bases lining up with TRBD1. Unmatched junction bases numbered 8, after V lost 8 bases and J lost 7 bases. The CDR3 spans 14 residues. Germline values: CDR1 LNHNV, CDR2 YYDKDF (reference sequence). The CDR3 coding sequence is TGTGCCACCGCCGGGGGACAGGGGAAAAATGAGCAGTTCTTC. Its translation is CATAGGQGKNEQFF.

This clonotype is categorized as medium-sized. CDR3 amino acids: CASSQLGTAEIYGYTF. CDR3 DNA sequence: TGCGCCAGCAGCCAACTTGGGACGGCGGAAATCTATGGCTACACCTTC. This chain connects TRBV4-1 to TRBJ1-2; D may be TRBD1 (5 bases). Germline V gives CDR1 MGHRA, CDR2 YSYEKL. Trimming left V 2 bases short and J 4 bases short, with 17 bases between. The CDR3 is made up of 16 amino acids.

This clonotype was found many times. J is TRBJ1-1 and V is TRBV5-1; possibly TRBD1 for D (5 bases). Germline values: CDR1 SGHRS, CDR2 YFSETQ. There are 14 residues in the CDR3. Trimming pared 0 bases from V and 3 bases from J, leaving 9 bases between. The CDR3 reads CASSLVWGDTEAFF. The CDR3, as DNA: TGCGCCAGCAGCTTGGTTTGGGGGGACACTGAAGCTTTCTTT.

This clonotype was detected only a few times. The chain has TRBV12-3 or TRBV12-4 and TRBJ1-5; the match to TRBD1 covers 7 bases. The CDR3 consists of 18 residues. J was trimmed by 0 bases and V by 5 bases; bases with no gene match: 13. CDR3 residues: CASSPRDRDQYSNQPQHF. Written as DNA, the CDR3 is TGTGCCAGCAGTCCAAGAGACAGGGACCAATATAGCAATCAGCCCCAGCATTTT.

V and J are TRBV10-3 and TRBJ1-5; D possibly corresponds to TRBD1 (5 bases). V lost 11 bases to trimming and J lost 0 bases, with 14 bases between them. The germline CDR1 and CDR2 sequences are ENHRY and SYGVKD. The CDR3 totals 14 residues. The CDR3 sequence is CASTGVYSNQPQHF. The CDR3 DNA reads TGTGCCTCAACAGGAGTTTATAGCAATCAGCCCCAGCATTTT.

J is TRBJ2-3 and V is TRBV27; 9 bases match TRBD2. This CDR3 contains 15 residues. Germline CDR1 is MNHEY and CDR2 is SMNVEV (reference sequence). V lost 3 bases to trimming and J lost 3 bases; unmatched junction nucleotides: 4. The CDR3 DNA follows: TGTGCCAGCAGTTTCGTTGCGGGAGGGACAGATACGCAGTATTTT. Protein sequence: CASSFVAGGTDTQYF.

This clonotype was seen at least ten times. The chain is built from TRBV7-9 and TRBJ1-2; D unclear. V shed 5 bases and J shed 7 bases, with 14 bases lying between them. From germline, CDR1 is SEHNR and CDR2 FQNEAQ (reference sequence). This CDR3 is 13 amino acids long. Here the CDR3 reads CASSPGGYRGYTF. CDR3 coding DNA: TGTGCCAGCAGCCCAGGAGGGTATCGTGGCTACACCTTC.

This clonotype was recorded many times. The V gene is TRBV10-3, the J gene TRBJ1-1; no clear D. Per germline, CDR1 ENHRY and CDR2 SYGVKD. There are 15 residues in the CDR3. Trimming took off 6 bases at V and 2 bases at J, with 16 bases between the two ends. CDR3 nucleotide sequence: TGTGCCATCAGGGCTGACCAGAACCTCAACACTGAAGCTTTCTTT. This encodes CAIRADQNLNTEAFF.

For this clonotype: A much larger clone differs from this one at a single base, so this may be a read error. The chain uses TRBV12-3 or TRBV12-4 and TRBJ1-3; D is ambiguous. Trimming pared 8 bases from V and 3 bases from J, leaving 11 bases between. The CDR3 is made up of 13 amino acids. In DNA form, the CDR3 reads TGTGCCAGCCGTCGTTCCTTTGGAAACACCATATATTTT. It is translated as CASRRSFGNTIYF.

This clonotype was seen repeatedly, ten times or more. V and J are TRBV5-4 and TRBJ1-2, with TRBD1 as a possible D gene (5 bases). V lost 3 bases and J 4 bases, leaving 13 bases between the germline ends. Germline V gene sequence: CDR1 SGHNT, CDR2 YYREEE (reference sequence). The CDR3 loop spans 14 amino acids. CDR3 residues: CASSSVRDPYGYTF. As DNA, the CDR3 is TGTGCCAGCAGCTCCGTCAGGGACCCCTATGGCTACACCTTC.